These T cell receptor beta chains were read from a single sample in a study of human T cells and chemical hapten exposure. MiXCR, applied by TCRdb to the RACE reads, yields one record per CDR3 protein. This table has about 110,000 distinct CDR3 sequences, 9% to 9.5% appearing once. The sequenced sample was whole blood, obtained in connection with sensitization to the hapten diphenylcyclopropenone (DPC). The source is a woman in her thirties or forties with alopecia areata. Some clones in this sample may be carry-over from other donors' samples. CDR3s include the opening cysteine and the closing phenylalanine or tryptophan.

TRBV11-2	CASSLVGGILGNTIYF
TRBV5-1	CASSPGGRTNTGELFF
TRBV27	CASSPTGLAGYEQYF
TRBV29-1	CSVEDQGRARAFF
TRBV7-8	CASSNSGTGANNEQFF
TRBV27	CASSPPQGGSSYGYTF
TRBV21-1	CASCYRDSKNIQYF
TRBV2	CASSLHSEQFF
TRBV27	CASSLRTGTFHTEAFF
TRBV10-1	CASSGTGRTNYGYTF
TRBV18	CASSPVRTGENGYTF